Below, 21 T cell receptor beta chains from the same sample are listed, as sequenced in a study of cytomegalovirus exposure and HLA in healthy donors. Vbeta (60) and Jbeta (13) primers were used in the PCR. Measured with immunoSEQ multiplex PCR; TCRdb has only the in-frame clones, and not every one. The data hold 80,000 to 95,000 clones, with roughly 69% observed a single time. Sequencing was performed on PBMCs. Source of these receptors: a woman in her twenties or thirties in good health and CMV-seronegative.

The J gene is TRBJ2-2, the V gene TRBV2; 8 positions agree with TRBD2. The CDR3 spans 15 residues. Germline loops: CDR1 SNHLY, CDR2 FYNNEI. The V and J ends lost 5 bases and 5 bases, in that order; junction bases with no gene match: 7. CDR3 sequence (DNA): TGTGCCAGCAGTCCCCGGGGGGGGGAGACCGGGGAGCTGTTTTTT. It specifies CASSPRGGETGELFF.

In DNA form, the CDR3 reads TGTGCCAGCAGCCGCACAGGGAACACCGGGGAGCTGTTTTTT. It is translated as CASSRTGNTGELFF. This sequence joins TRBV7-2 and TRBJ2-2, with D possibly being TRBD1 (5 bases). This CDR3 is built from 14 residues. Germline assignment: CDR1 SGHTA and CDR2 FQGNSA. V was shortened by 5 bases and J by 1 base, with 8 bases between the two germline ends.

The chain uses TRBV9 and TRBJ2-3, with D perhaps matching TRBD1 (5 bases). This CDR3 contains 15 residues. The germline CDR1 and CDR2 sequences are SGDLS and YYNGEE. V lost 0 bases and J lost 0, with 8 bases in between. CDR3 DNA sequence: TGTGCCAGCAGCGTAGGACAGCGCAGCACAGATACGCAGTATTTT. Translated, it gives CASSVGQRSTDTQYF. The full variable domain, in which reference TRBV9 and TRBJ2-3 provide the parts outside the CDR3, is DSGVTQTPKHLITATGQRVTLRCSPRSGDLSVYWYQQSLDQGLQFLIQYYNGEERAKGNILERFSAQQFPDLHSELNLSSLELGDSALYFCASSVGQRSTDTQYFGPGTRLTVL.

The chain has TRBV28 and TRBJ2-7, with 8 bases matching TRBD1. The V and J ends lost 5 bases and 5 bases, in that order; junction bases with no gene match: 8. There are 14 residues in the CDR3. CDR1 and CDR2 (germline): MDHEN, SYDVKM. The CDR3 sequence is CASSTGTGADEQYF. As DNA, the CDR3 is TGTGCCAGCAGTACGGGGACAGGTGCGGACGAGCAGTACTTC.

The CDR3 spells CASSHGLAGDPTDTQYF. The DNA of the CDR3 is TGCGCCAGCAGCCACGGACTGGCGGGGGACCCCACAGATACGCAGTATTTT. The chain is built from TRBV5-1 and TRBJ2-3, with TRBD2 identical over 7 bases. V dropped 4 bases and J dropped 2; count of bases not matched to a gene: 13. Germline loops: CDR1 SGHRS, CDR2 YFSETQ. CDR3 length equals 17 residues.

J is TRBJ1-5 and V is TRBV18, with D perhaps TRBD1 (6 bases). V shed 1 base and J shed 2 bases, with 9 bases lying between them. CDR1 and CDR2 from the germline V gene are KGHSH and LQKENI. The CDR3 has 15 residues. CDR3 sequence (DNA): TGTGCCAGCTCACCACTGGCAGGGGGCAATCAGCCCCAGCATTTT. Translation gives CASSPLAGGNQPQHF.

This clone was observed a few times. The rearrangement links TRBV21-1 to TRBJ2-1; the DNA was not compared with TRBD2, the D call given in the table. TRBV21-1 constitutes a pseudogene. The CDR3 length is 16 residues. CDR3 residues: CASSKGRTSTYNEQFF. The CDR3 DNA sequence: TGTGCCAGCAGCAAAGGGAGGACTAGCACCTACAATGAGCAGTTCTTC.

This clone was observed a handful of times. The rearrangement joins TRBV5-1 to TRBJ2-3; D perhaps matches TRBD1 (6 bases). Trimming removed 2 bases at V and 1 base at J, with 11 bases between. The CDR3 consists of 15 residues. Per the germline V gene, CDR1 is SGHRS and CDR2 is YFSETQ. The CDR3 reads CASSLDWTGTDTQYF. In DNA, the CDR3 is TGCGCCAGCAGCTTAGACTGGACAGGCACAGATACGCAGTATTTT.

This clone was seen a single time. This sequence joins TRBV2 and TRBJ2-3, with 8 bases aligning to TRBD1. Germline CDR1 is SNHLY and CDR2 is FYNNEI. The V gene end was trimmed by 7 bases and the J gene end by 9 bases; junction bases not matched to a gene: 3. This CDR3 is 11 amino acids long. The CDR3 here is CASTRGQTQYF. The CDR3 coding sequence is TGTGCCAGCACCAGGGGGCAGACGCAGTATTTT.

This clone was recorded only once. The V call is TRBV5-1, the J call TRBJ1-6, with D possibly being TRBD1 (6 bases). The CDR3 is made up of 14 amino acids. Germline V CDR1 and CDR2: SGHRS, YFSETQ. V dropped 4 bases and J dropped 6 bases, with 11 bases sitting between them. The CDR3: CASSLTGSNSPLHF. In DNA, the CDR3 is TGCGCCAGCAGCCTAACAGGGTCTAATTCACCCCTCCACTTT.

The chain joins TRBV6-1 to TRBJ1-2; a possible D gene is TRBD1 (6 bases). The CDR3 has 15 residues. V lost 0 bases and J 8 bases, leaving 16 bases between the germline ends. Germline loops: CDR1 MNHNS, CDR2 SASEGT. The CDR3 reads CASSEAKAGVKGYTF. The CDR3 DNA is TGTGCCAGCAGTGAAGCAAAAGCAGGGGTTAAAGGCTACACCTTC.

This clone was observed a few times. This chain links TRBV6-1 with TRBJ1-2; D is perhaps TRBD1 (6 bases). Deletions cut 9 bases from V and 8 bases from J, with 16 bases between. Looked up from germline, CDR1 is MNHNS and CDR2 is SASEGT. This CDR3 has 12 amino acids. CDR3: CASNGQIGGYTF. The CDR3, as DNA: TGTGCCAGTAATGGACAGATAGGCGGCTACACCTTC.

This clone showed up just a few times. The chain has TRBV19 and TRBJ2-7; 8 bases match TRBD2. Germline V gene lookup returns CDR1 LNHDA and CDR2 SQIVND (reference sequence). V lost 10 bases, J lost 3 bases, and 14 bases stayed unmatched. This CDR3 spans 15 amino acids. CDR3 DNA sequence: TGTGCCATCTCCCCCCCGGGCGGGAGGAACTACGAGCAGTACTTC. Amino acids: CAISPPGGRNYEQYF.

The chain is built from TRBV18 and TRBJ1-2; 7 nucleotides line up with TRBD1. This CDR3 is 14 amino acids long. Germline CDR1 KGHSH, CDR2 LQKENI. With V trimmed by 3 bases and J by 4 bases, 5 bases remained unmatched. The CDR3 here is CASSPGTDVYGYTF. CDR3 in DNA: TGTGCCAGCTCACCCGGGACAGACGTCTATGGCTACACCTTC.

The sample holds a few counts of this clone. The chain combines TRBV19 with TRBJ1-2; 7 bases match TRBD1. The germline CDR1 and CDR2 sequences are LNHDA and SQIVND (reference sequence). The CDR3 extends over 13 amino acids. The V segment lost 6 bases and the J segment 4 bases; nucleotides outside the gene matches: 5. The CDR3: CASSRQGTYGYTF. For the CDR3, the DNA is TGTGCCAGTAGCAGACAGGGAACCTATGGCTACACCTTC.

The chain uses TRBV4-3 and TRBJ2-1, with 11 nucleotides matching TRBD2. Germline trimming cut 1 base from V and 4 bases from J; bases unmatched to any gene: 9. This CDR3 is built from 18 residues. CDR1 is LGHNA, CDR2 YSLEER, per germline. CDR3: CASSQGFPTSGKYNEQFF. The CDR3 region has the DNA TGCGCCAGCAGCCAAGGGTTCCCGACTAGCGGGAAATACAATGAGCAGTTCTTC.

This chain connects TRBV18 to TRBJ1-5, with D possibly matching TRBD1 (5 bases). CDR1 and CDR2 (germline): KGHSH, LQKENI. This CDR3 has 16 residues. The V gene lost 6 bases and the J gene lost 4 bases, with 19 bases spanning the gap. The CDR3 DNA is TGTGCCAGCTCGCCCGACACTCAGGGTCTTAATCAGCCCCAGCATTTT. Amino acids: CASSPDTQGLNQPQHF.

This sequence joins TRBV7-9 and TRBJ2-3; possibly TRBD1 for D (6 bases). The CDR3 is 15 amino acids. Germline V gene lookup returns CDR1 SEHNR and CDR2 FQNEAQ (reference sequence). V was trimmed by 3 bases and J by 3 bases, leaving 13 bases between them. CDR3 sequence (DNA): TGTGCCAGCAGCTTCCAGGGGATGGGGACAGATACGCAGTATTTT. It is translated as CASSFQGMGTDTQYF.

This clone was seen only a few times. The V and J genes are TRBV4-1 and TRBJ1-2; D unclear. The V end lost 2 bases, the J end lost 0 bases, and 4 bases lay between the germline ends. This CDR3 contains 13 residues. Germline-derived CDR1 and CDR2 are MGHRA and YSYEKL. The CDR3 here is CASSQTPNYGYTF. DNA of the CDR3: TGCGCCAGCAGCCAAACTCCTAACTATGGCTACACCTTC.

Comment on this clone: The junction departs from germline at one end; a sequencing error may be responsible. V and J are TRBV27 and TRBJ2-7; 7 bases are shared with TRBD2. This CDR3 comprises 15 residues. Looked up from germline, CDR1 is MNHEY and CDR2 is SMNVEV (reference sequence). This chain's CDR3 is CASTLHSGQTEGQYF. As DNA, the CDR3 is TGTGCCAGCACTTTACATAGCGGGCAAACCGAGGGCCAGTACTTC.

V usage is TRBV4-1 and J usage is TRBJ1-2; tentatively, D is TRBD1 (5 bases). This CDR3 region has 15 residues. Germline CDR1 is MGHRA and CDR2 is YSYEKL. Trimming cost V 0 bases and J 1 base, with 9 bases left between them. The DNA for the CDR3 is TGCGCCAGCAGCCAAGATCAGGGTTATAACTATGGCTACACCTTC. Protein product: CASSQDQGYNYGYTF.